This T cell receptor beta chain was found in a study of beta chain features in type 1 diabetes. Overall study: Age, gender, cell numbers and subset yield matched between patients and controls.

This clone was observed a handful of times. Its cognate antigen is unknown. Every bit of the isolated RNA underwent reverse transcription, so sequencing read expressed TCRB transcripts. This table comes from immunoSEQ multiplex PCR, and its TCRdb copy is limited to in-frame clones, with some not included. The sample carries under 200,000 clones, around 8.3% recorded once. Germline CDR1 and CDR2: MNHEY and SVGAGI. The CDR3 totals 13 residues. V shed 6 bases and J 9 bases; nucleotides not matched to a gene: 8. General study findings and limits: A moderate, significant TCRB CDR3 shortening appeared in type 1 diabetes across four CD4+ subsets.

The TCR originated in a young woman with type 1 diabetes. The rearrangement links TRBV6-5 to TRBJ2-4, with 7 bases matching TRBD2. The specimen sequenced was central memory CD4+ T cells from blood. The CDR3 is CASRGRGFSIQYF. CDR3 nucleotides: TGTGCCAGCAGGGGGCGGGGGTTCAGCATTCAGTACTTC.